The clone carrying this T cell receptor beta chain was detected ten times or more. Preparation of the TCRbeta library involved a method that used unique molecular identifiers. TCRdb used MiXCR to reprocess the PCR reads, holding one entry per CDR3 protein. The sample holds about 350,000 distinct CDR3 sequences, roughly 13% seen once. The source of the sample is a study of T-cell reconstitution after alpha-beta-depleted transplantation in children. J gave up 8 bases and V 5 bases, and 7 bases lay outside the gene matches. The CDR3 loop spans 13 amino acids. Germline lookup yields CDR1 MNHEY and CDR2 SMNVEV (reference sequence).

The specimen was PBMCs, collected from the stem cell graft. This receptor was taken from a human donor who donated a stem cell graft to a child with Fanconi anemia. V and J are TRBV27 and TRBJ1-1; TRBD1 matches at 8 bases. CDR3 in amino acids: CASSETGVSEAFF. In DNA, the CDR3 is TGTGCCAGCAGTGAGACAGGGGTTAGCGAAGCTTTCTTT.